This T cell receptor beta chain comes out of a study of shared clonotypes between healthy human individuals. Study-wide background: In total, the donors were two women and a few men aged 18 to 49.

Per the original data handling: Filtering differed, since immunoSEQ gave only junction sequences and no quality scores. The table came from immunoSEQ multiplex PCR; TCRdb's copy has only in-frame clones and leaves some out. Clonal size and the V and J genes are those of that table, whereas D and trimming came from the DNA. The sample holds approximately 180,000 clones, 85% to 95% seen once. Study conclusions and caveats: The rarefaction results pointed to incomplete sorted-subset sequencing despite large depth.

A note on this clone: Its matching antigen is unknown.

Donors had no recently reported acute infections or vaccinations and were HIV-negative. Per germline, CDR1 MNHNS and CDR2 SASEGT. The CDR3 loop spans 15 amino acids. V shed 3 bases and J 3 bases; nucleotides not matched to a gene: 5. The source of this sequence is a woman under 40 in good health. The chain joins TRBV6-1 to TRBJ2-7; TRBD2 agrees at 10 bases. Input material: naive CD4+ T cells sorted from blood. Subset here: CD45RA+ positively selected. CDR3 coding DNA: TGTGCCAGCAGTGATAAGCGGGAGGGTATCTACGAGCAGTACTTC. The encoded protein is CASSDKREGIYEQYF.